Below are 30 T cell receptor beta chains sequenced from a single sample in a study of blood T cell repertoires in COVID-19. Some clones are missing from TCRdb's copy, which holds only in-frame ones; the method was immunoSEQ multiplex PCR. The table lists about 28,000 clones, approximately 89% of them singletons. Sequencing input: peripheral blood. The receptors were gathered from a human donor with acute or convalescent COVID-19. The donor label of this sample is uncertain.

This chain uses TRBV7-2 with TRBJ1-5; D may be TRBD1 (5 bases). Germline V gene sequence: CDR1 SGHTA, CDR2 FQGNSA. Trimming took off 2 bases at V and 3 bases at J, with 11 bases between the two ends. CDR3 size: 15 residues. The CDR3 region is CASSLWGVLNQPQHF. The DNA of the CDR3 is TGTGCCAGCAGCTTATGGGGGGTACTCAATCAGCCCCAGCATTTT.

The rearrangement links TRBV6-5 to TRBJ1-1; D unresolved. CDR3 size: 12 residues. Trimming cost V 6 bases and J 3 bases, with 8 bases left between them. CDR1 MNHEY and CDR2 SVGAGI come from the germline V gene. The chain's CDR3 is CASRRADTEAFF. The CDR3 bases are TGTGCCAGCAGACGCGCGGACACTGAAGCTTTCTTT.

The V call is TRBV11-2, the J call TRBJ1-2; possibly TRBD1 for D (5 bases). Germline assignment: CDR1 SGHAT and CDR2 FQNNGV. This CDR3 has 15 amino acids. Trimming cost V 5 bases and J 2 bases, with 15 bases left between them. The CDR3: CASSNTQTENYGYTF. CDR3 nucleotides: TGTGCCAGCAGCAACACTCAGACAGAAAACTATGGCTACACCTTC. Based on the CDR3 plus reference TRBV11-2 and TRBJ1-2, the full variable domain is EAGVAQSPRYKIIEKRQSVAFWCNPISGHATLYWYQQILGQGPKLLIQFQNNGVVDDSQLPKDRFSAERLKGVDSTLKIQPAKLEDSAVYLCASSNTQTENYGYTFGSGTRLTVV.

The chain links TRBV9 to TRBJ2-1; 11 bases align to TRBD2. V lost 5 bases to trimming and J lost 4 bases; unmatched junction nucleotides: 14. CDR1 SGDLS and CDR2 YYNGEE come from the germline V gene. The CDR3 is made up of 18 amino acids. The CDR3 sequence is CASSLSLAGAGSYNEQFF. In nucleotides, the CDR3 is TGTGCCAGCAGTTTGTCACTAGCGGGAGCAGGGTCTTACAATGAGCAGTTCTTC.

The chain joins TRBV27 to TRBJ2-5; no firm D call. The germline V gene encodes CDR1 MNHEY and CDR2 SMNVEV (reference sequence). This CDR3 region has 11 residues. V gave up 6 bases and J gave up 3 bases, with 5 bases separating them. CDR3 sequence (DNA): TGTGCCAGCAGCCGGGAAGAGACCCAGTACTTC. This sequence encodes CASSREETQYF.

The rearrangement uses TRBV7-3 and TRBJ2-3, with unresolved D. The CDR3 runs 13 residues. Germline CDR1 SGHTA, CDR2 FQGTGA. Trimming removed 0 bases at V and 8 bases at J, with 9 bases between. DNA of the CDR3: TGTGCCAGCAGCTTAACGGAGCATGCTACGCAGTATTTT. Translation: CASSLTEHATQYF. The variable domain in full, with the rest retrieved from reference TRBV7-3 and TRBJ2-3, is GAGVSQTPSNKVTEKGKYVELRCDPISGHTALYWYRQSLGQGPEFLIYFQGTGAADDSGLPNDRFFAVRPEGSVSTLKIQRTERGDSAVYLCASSLTEHATQYFGPGTRLTVL.

This clone was detected many times. V is TRBV5-1 and J is TRBJ1-4, with D possibly TRBD1 on 6 matching bases. Trimming cost V 3 bases and J 15 bases, with 15 bases left between them. Per the germline V gene, CDR1 is SGHRS and CDR2 is YFSETQ. This CDR3 is 12 amino acids long. The CDR3 nucleotides read TGCGCCAGCAGCTCCGAGGGGGGGGCGGTGTTTTTT. Translation gives CASSSEGGAVFF.

The chain carries TRBV6-5 and TRBJ1-1, with 8 positions matching TRBD1. The CDR3 covers 16 residues. CDR1 is MNHEY and CDR2 is SVGAGI in the germline V gene. After removal of 2 bases from V and 1 base from J, the junction contained 6 bases not matched to a gene. The CDR3 region has the DNA TGTGCCAGCAGTTACCGGGCAGGGGGCGGGAACACTGAAGCTTTCTTT. Protein product: CASSYRAGGGNTEAFF.

CDR3 DNA sequence: TGTGCCAGCAGCAAAGGGAGGAGGAGCTCTGGGGCCAACGTCCTGACTTTC. Translated: CASSKGRRSSGANVLTF. The rearrangement joins TRBV7-3 to TRBJ2-6; tentative D call: TRBD2 (6 bases). This CDR3 has 17 residues. CDR1 and CDR2 (germline): SGHTA, FQGTGA. Trimming cost V 5 bases and J 0 bases, with 14 bases left between them.

The rearrangement uses TRBV12-5 and TRBJ1-5; D remains unclear. This CDR3 contains 15 residues. Germline CDR1 is LGHNT and CDR2 is FRNRAP. Trimming left V 1 base short and J 7 bases short, with 14 bases between. Written as DNA, the CDR3 is TGTGCTAGTGGTTTGGAGTTGGCGGGAAAACAGCCCCAGCATTTT. It codes for CASGLELAGKQPQHF. Variable domain in full (rest from reference TRBV12-5 and TRBJ1-5): DARVTQTPRHKVTEMGQEVTMRCQPILGHNTVFWYRQTMMQGLELLAYFRNRAPLDDSGMPKDRFSAEMPDATLATLKIQPSEPRDSAVYFCASGLELAGKQPQHFGDGTRLSIL.

The chain has TRBV5-4 and TRBJ2-7, with TRBD1 as a possible D gene (6 bases). The CDR3 has 15 amino acids. The germline V gene has CDR1 SGHNT and CDR2 YYREEE (reference sequence). With 2 bases removed from V and 1 base from J, the gap between germline ends came to 13 bases. The CDR3 region is CASSLPGQASYEQYF. The CDR3 region has the DNA TGTGCCAGCAGCTTACCGGGACAAGCATCCTACGAGCAGTACTTC.

DNA for the CDR3: TGTGCCAGCAGCTTAGGGAGTAGCAATCAGCCCCAGCATTTT. The encoded protein is CASSLGSSNQPQHF. The chain carries TRBV11-2 and TRBJ1-5; D unclear. Germline lookup yields CDR1 SGHAT and CDR2 FQNNGV. The CDR3 loop spans 14 amino acids. Trimming pared 1 base from V and 0 bases from J, leaving 4 bases between.

V and J are TRBV5-1 and TRBJ2-3, with TRBD2 as a possible D gene (6 bases). The germline V gene has CDR1 SGHRS and CDR2 YFSETQ. Trimming removed 2 bases at V and 2 bases at J, with 12 bases between. The CDR3 spans 15 residues. As DNA, the CDR3 is TGCGCCAGCAGCTTTGGGACTTCTCCCACAGATACGCAGTATTTT. It codes for CASSFGTSPTDTQYF.

This clone was detected once. The chain links TRBV11-3 to TRBJ2-3; tentative D call: TRBD1 (6 bases). Trimming cost V 3 bases and J 3 bases, with 10 bases left between them. The germline gives CDR1 SGHNT, CDR2 YENEEA. This CDR3 has 14 residues. CDR3 sequence reads: CASSFRRGTDTQYF. The CDR3 nucleotides read TGTGCCAGCAGCTTTCGAAGGGGGACAGATACGCAGTATTTT.

This chain uses TRBV18 with TRBJ1-2; TRBD1 matches at 7 bases. The CDR3 extends over 16 amino acids. V shed 2 bases and J 9 bases; nucleotides not matched to a gene: 15. Germline V gene sequence: CDR1 KGHSH, CDR2 LQKENI. In DNA, the CDR3 is TGTGCCAGCTCACCAGACACTGGGACAGCTCTCACCAGCTACACCTTC. Amino acid sequence: CASSPDTGTALTSYTF.

The V and J genes are TRBV18 and TRBJ1-2, with D possibly matching TRBD1 (5 bases). Germline V gene data show CDR1 as KGHSH and CDR2 as LQKENI. Trimming cost V 4 bases and J 7 bases, with 16 bases left between them. This CDR3 has 14 residues. In nucleotides, the CDR3 is TGTGCCAGCTCACGGGGCAGGTCCCTATTTGGCTACACCTTC. Encoded protein: CASSRGRSLFGYTF.

The rearrangement joins TRBV11-1 to TRBJ1-1; D not certain. The length of the CDR3 is 13 residues. The germline V gene has CDR1 SGHAT and CDR2 FQDESV (reference sequence). Trimming took 4 bases from V and 2 from J, leaving 8 bases between them. The CDR3 sequence is CASSSGLNTEAFF. CDR3 sequence (DNA): TGTGCCAGCAGCTCAGGCTTAAACACTGAAGCTTTCTTT.

J is TRBJ1-1 and V is TRBV4-3, with a tentative D call TRBD1 (5 bases). V lost 0 bases to trimming and J lost 6 bases, with 17 bases between them. This CDR3 has 16 amino acids. Germline V gene data show CDR1 as LGHNA and CDR2 as YSLEER. Written as DNA, the CDR3 is TGCGCCAGCAGCCAAGATCCGGGACTGTTGCTGGCTGAAGCTTTCTTT. Amino acids: CASSQDPGLLLAEAFF.

The count of this clone is one. This chain links TRBV6-5 with TRBJ1-5; unclear D gene. The germline gives CDR1 MNHEY, CDR2 SVGAGI. With 6 bases removed from V and 0 bases from J, the gap between germline ends came to 9 bases. There are 14 residues in the CDR3. CDR3 in DNA: TGTGCCAGCAGCCCCCACTCTAGCAATCAGCCCCAGCATTTT. Translated: CASSPHSSNQPQHF.

V gene TRBV11-3 combines with J gene TRBJ2-2; 7 bases map to TRBD2. CDR3 length equals 15 residues. The germline V gene has CDR1 SGHNT and CDR2 YENEEA. J gave up 4 bases and V 5 bases, and 7 bases lay outside the gene matches. CDR3 nucleotides: TGTGCCAGCAGCCCCGGTCCGGGAGGCACCGGGGAGCTGTTTTTT. Translating it yields CASSPGPGGTGELFF. The full variable domain, its missing parts supplied by reference TRBV11-3 and TRBJ2-2, is EAGVVQSPRYKIIEKKQPVAFWCNPISGHNTLYWYLQNLGQGPELLIRYENEEAVDDSQLPKDRFSAERLKGVDSTLKIQPAELGDSAVYLCASSPGPGGTGELFFGEGSRLTVL.

The chain recombines TRBV5-1 with TRBJ2-1; 8 bases agree with TRBD1. With V trimmed by 4 bases and J by 7 bases, 7 bases remained unmatched. There are 14 residues in the CDR3. Germline CDR1 SGHRS, CDR2 YFSETQ. The CDR3 spells CASSAGQAGNEQFF. Here the CDR3 DNA reads TGCGCCAGCAGCGCGGGACAGGCGGGGAATGAGCAGTTCTTC. The full variable domain, in which reference TRBV5-1 and TRBJ2-1 provide the parts outside the CDR3, is KAGVTQTPRYLIKTRGQQVTLSCSPISGHRSVSWYQQTPGQGLQFLFEYFSETQRNKGNFPGRFSGRQFSNSRSEMNVSTLELGDSALYLCASSAGQAGNEQFFGPGTRLTVL.

The chain combines TRBV29-1 with TRBJ1-4, with 8 bases fitting TRBD1. Germline V gene data show CDR1 as SQVTM and CDR2 as ANQGSEA. V lost 6 bases, J lost 8 bases, and 5 bases stayed unmatched. The CDR3 sequence is 12 residues long. CDR3 loop: CSVRGPREKLFF. The CDR3 bases are TGCAGCGTCAGGGGGCCAAGAGAAAAACTGTTTTTT.

The rearrangement joins TRBV28 to TRBJ2-7; 7 bases match TRBD2. Germline-derived CDR1 and CDR2 are MDHEN and SYDVKM. V dropped 6 bases and J dropped 7; count of bases not matched to a gene: 15. The CDR3 length is 15 residues. CDR3 nucleotide sequence: TGTGCCAGCAGCCCCACCACTGGAGCGGGAAGGGAGCAGTACTTC. Protein sequence: CASSPTTGAGREQYF.

The genes are TRBV10-3 and TRBJ1-3; D remains unclear. This CDR3 is 16 amino acids long. Germline CDR1 ENHRY, CDR2 SYGVKD. Between the trimmed V and J ends, which lost 1 base and 0 bases, there was a span of 10 bases. The CDR3 loop reads CAISELRSSSGNTIYF. DNA of the CDR3: TGTGCCATCAGTGAGTTAAGGAGCTCCTCTGGAAACACCATATATTTT.

This rearrangement joins TRBV5-1 to TRBJ1-1, with TRBD1 as a possible D gene (6 bases). Germline values: CDR1 SGHRS, CDR2 YFSETQ. The CDR3 has 15 amino acids. V was trimmed by 0 bases and J by 1 base, leaving 10 bases between them. The CDR3 bases are TGCGCCAGCAGCTTGGGCGGGGGGCGGAACACTGAAGCTTTCTTT. As protein: CASSLGGGRNTEAFF. The variable domain in full, completed from reference TRBV5-1 and TRBJ1-1, reads KAGVTQTPRYLIKTRGQQVTLSCSPISGHRSVSWYQQTPGQGLQFLFEYFSETQRNKGNFPGRFSGRQFSNSRSEMNVSTLELGDSALYLCASSLGGGRNTEAFFGQGTRLTVV.

The chain has TRBV7-9 and TRBJ1-2, with 9 bases aligning to TRBD1. Germline values: CDR1 SEHNR, CDR2 FQNEAQ (reference sequence). V dropped 1 base and J dropped 2; count of bases not matched to a gene: 2. The CDR3 consists of 15 residues. CDR3 residues: CASSLGGQGNYGYTF. The CDR3 coding sequence is TGTGCCAGCAGCTTAGGGGGACAGGGAAACTATGGCTACACCTTC.

The chain uses TRBV27 and TRBJ1-2; 7 nucleotides agree with TRBD1. The germline V gene has CDR1 MNHEY and CDR2 SMNVEV (reference sequence). With 5 bases clipped from V and 4 bases from J, the junction kept 4 bases outside the gene matches. The CDR3 length is 13 residues. As DNA, the CDR3 is TGTGCCAGCAGTCCCAGGGACAGCTATGGCTACACCTTC. It is translated as CASSPRDSYGYTF.

This chain links TRBV6-5 with TRBJ2-2, with TRBD2 as a possible D gene (6 bases). Trimming shortened V by 8 bases and J by 1 base, and 11 bases separated the two germline ends. The CDR3 length is 14 residues. From germline, CDR1 is MNHEY and CDR2 SVGAGI. The CDR3 sequence: CASRLGGNTGELFF. The CDR3 DNA sequence: TGTGCCAGCCGCCTCGGGGGGAACACCGGGGAGCTGTTTTTT.

This clone was detected once. The V call is TRBV30, the J call TRBJ2-5, with no clear D. The CDR3 covers 11 residues. The germline gives CDR1 GTSNPN, CDR2 SVGIG (reference sequence). V was trimmed by 5 bases and J by 5 bases, leaving 9 bases between them. CDR3 sequence reads: CAWGLSETQYF. The CDR3 DNA reads as TGTGCCTGGGGGTTATCGGAGACCCAGTACTTC.

V is TRBV28 and J is TRBJ1-3, with a tentative D call TRBD1 (6 bases). CDR1 is MDHEN, CDR2 SYDVKM, per germline. The ends were cut back, 6 bases at V and 3 bases at J, with 15 bases in the middle. The CDR3 length is 15 residues. The CDR3 sequence is CASRSGGADGNTIYF. The CDR3 region has the DNA TGTGCCAGCAGATCGGGGGGGGCGGATGGAAACACCATATATTTT.